This TCR beta chain was found in a study of T cells after yellow fever vaccination. At the level of the study: Those fractions that held only low numbers of cells were prepared using the SMART-Seq v4 Ultra Low Input RNA kit. Study-level points and caveats: FACS-sorted repertoires could harbor abundant contaminating bulk-population clonotypes.

This clonotype was seen a few times. Its target is unknown. The CDR3 consists of 12 residues. V was clipped by 8 bases and J by 4 bases, with 9 bases between them. Germline CDR1 LGHNA, CDR2 YSLEER. Synthesis of TCR cDNA relied on 5'RACE template switching, which attached a universal primer site and UMIs. TCRdb ran MiXCR on the 5' RACE reads and lists one entry per CDR3 protein. The profile shows hundreds of thousands of distinct CDR3 sequences, 9% to 15% of them singletons. The rearrangement links TRBV4-3 to TRBJ1-3; D remains ambiguous. The sequenced sample was PBMCs, obtained on the day of the yellow fever booster vaccination. The TCR originated in a man younger than 40 who received the YFV17D yellow fever vaccine. The CDR3 region is CASGGGGNTIYF. CDR3 nucleotide sequence: TGCGCCAGCGGCGGCGGCGGAAACACCATATATTTT.